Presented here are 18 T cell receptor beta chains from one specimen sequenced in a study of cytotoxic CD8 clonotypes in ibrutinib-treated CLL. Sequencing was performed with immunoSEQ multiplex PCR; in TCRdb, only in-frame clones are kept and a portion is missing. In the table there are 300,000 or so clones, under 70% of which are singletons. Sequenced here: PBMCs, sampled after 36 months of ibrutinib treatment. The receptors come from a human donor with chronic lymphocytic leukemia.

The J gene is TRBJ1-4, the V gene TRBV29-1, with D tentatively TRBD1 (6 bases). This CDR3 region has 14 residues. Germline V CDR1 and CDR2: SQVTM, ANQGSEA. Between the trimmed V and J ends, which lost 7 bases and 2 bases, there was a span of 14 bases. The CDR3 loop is CSAEGGVTNEKLFF. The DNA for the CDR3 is TGCAGCGCCGAAGGGGGGGTGACTAATGAAAAACTGTTTTTT.

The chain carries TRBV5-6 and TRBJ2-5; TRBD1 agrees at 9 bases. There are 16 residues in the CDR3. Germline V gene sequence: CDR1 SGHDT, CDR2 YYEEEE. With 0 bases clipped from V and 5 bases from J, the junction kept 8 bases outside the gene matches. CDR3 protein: CASSLVQGAGRETQYF. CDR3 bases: TGTGCCAGCAGCTTGGTACAGGGGGCAGGGAGGGAGACCCAGTACTTC.

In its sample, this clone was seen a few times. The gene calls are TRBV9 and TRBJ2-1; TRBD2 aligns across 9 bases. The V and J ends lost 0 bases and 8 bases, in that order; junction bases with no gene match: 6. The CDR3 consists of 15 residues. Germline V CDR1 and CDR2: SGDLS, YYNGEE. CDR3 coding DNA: TGTGCCAGCAGCGTAGATGCGGGGGGGCATTATGAGCAGTTCTTC. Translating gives CASSVDAGGHYEQFF.

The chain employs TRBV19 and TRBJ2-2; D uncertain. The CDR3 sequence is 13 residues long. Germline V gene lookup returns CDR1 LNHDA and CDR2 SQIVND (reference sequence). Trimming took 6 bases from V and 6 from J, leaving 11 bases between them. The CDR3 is CASSVAGAGELFF. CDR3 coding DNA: TGTGCCAGTAGCGTAGCTGGGGCCGGGGAGCTGTTTTTT.

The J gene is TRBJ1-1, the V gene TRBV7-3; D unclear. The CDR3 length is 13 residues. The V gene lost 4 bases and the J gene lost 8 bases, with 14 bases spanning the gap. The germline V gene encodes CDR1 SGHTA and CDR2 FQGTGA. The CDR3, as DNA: TGTGCCAGCAGCTCGGACCCGAGCGGGGAAGCTTTCTTT. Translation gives CASSSDPSGEAFF.

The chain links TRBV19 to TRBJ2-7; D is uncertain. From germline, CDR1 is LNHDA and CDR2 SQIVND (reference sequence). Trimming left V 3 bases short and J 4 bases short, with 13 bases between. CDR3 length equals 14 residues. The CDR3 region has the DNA TGTGCCAGTAGTATTGCGTTCAATCGGTACGAGCAGTACTTC. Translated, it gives CASSIAFNRYEQYF.

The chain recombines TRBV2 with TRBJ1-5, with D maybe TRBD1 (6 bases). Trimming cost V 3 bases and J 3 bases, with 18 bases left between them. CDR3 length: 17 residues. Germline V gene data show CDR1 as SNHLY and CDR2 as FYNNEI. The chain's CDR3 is CASSDVWGARANQPQHF. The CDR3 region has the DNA TGTGCCAGCAGTGATGTTTGGGGGGCGCGGGCCAATCAGCCCCAGCATTTT.

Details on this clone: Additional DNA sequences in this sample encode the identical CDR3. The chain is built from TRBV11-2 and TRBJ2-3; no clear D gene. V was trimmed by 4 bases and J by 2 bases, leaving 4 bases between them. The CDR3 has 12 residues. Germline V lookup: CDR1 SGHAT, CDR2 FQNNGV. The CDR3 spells CASSSFTDTQYF. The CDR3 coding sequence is TGTGCCAGCAGCTCCTTCACAGATACGCAGTATTTT.

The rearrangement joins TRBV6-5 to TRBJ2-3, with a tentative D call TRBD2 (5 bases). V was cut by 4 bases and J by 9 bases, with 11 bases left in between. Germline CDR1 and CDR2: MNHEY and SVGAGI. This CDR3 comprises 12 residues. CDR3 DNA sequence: TGTGCCAGCAGTTTCCCAGGACTGACGCAGTATTTT. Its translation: CASSFPGLTQYF.

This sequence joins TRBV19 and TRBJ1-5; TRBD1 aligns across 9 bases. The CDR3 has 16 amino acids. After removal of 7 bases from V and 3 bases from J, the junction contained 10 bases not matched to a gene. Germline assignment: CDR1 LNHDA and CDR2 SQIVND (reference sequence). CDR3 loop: CASMVLDRGFNQPQHF. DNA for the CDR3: TGTGCCAGTATGGTTTTGGACAGGGGATTCAATCAGCCCCAGCATTTT. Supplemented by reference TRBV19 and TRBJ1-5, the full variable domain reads DGGITQSPKYLFRKEGQNVTLSCEQNLNHDAMYWYRQDPGQGLRLIYYSQIVNDFQKGDIAEGYSVSREKKESFPLTVTSAQKNPTAFYLCASMVLDRGFNQPQHFGDGTRLSIL.

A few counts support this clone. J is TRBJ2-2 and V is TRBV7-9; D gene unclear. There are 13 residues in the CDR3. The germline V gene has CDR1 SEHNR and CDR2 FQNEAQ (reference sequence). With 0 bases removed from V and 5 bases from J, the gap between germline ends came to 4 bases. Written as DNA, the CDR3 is TGTGCCAGCAGCTTAGCAGGGACCGGGGAGCTGTTTTTT. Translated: CASSLAGTGELFF.

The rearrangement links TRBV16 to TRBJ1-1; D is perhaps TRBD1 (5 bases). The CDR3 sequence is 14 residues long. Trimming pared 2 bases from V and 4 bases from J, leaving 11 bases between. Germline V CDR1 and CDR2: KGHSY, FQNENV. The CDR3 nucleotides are TGTGCCAGCAGCCAAAGAGGGGTGAGCACTGAAGCTTTCTTT. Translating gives CASSQRGVSTEAFF.

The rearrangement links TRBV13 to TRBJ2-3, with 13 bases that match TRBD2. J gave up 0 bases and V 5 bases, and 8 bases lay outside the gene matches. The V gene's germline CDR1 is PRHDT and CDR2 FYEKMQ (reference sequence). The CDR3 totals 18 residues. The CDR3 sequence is CASSLVGLAGSSTDTQYF. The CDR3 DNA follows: TGTGCCAGCAGCCTAGTGGGACTAGCGGGGTCTAGCACAGATACGCAGTATTTT.

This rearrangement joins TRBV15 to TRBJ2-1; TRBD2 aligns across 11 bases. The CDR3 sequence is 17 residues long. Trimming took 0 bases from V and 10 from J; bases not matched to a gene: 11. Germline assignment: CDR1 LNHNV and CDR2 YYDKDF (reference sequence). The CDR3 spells CATSRDSQLAGVGEQFF. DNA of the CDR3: TGTGCCACCAGCAGAGATTCCCAACTAGCGGGAGTGGGGGAGCAGTTCTTC.

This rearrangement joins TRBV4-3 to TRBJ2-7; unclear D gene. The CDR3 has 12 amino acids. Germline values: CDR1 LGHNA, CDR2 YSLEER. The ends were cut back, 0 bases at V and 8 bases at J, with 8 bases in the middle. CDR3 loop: CASSQDRVKQYF. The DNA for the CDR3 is TGCGCCAGCAGCCAAGATAGGGTTAAGCAGTACTTC.

This chain's CDR3 is CASSPGLAGEPGDEQYF. The CDR3, as DNA: TGTGCCAGCAGCCCCGGACTAGCGGGAGAGCCCGGCGACGAGCAGTACTTC. This chain links TRBV7-2 with TRBJ2-7; 13 nucleotides align to TRBD2. Germline CDR1 and CDR2: SGHTA and FQGNSA. CDR3 length equals 17 residues. Trimming at V came to 5 bases and at J to 5 bases, leaving 12 bases not matched to a gene.

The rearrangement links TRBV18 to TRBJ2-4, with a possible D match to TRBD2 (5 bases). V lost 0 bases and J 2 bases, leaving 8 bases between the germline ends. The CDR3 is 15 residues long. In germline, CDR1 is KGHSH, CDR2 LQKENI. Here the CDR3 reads CASSPPRGTKNIQYF. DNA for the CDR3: TGTGCCAGCTCACCACCCCGGGGAACCAAAAACATTCAGTACTTC.

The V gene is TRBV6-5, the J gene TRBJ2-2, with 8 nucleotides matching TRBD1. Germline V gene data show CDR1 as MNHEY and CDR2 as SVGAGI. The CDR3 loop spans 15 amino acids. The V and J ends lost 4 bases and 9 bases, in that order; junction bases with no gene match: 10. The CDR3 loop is CASSSRQGHARELFF. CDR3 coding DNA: TGTGCCAGCAGTTCCCGACAGGGGCACGCGAGGGAGCTGTTTTTT.